Sequencing of this TCR beta chain was carried out in a study of identical twins listed by TCRdb under 2016. As for the study more broadly: TCR alpha and beta repertoires from monozygotic twins, unrelated adults of various ages and cord blood were deep-sequenced to test whether fetal clonotypes persist. To rule out contamination, the twin experiments were replicated at different times with different library preparation protocols.

Trimming takes 3 bases off V and 5 bases off J; junction bases not matched to a gene: 7. Including the terminal cysteine and phenylalanine, the CDR3 comprises 15 residues. Just CDR3 DNA is preserved here, 45 bases in frame from base 1. The CDR1 and CDR2 encoded by the germline V gene are KGHSH and LQKENI. Broader findings and caveats from the paper: Invariant T cells such as MAIT and iNKT could partly confound zero-insertion analyses, although diverse VJ usage argued against such confounding for most clonotypes. Because the same donors could not be followed over many years, the conclusions relied on cross-sectional statistical analysis. Recombination models systematically underestimated out-of-frame TCR alpha sharing in monozygotic twins but agreed with sharing between unrelated individuals. Abundant cord blood beta clonotypes carried fewer insertions; young adult naive repertoires showed a weaker similar trend, while memory repertoires showed none. Excess twin sharing in beta out-of-frame sequences was weaker because fewer shared sequences lowered the signal-to-noise ratio. Compared with coincidental sharing between unrelated individuals, out-of-frame TCR alpha sequences shared between twins had an excess of sequences with low generation probability.

On this clonotype: Its antigen target is currently unknown. Qualities for individual bases were not recorded, and no much larger clone is one base off.

Library method: 5' RACE. For sequencing, an Illumina HiSeq 2000 was employed. Template switching added a universal primer binding site, and the final cDNA carried a unique molecular identifier that allowed TCR cDNA molecules to be counted accurately. Specific primers in the conserved constant-segment region were used to synthesize first-strand cDNA for TCR alpha and beta chains. To control for contamination, every cDNA library carried two barcodes: a SMART-Mk sample barcode plus Illumina barcodes. TruSeq adapter sequences and Illumina sample barcodes were added in two successive PCR steps. TCR alpha and beta cDNA libraries were sequenced on the Illumina HiSeq platform with custom primers. On the authors' methods: Raw reads were processed with MiGEC to extract unique molecular identifiers, and MiXCR was used to determine CDR3 positions. For each individual, recombination models were inferred using an EM algorithm with the repgenHMM and IGoR tools. Shared clonotype analysis was performed with the tcR package in R, normalizing sharing by the product of cloneset sizes. To study raw recombination without the effects of thymic and clonal selection, out-of-frame nonproductive sequences were analyzed. TCRdb reprocessing: public reads trimmed at Q25 with fastp, clones called with MiXCR, in-frame beta chains kept. Duplicate CDR3 protein sequences are folded into a single record with the most common DNA and genes. The V and J calls come from TCRdb's annotation, not from the publication. For this sample the table gives a few hundred thousand distinct CDR3 sequences, of which roughly 9.9% were detected only once. The top ten hold 2.5% to 3% of the sample.

All donors were healthy Caucasians. The twin cohort comprised three pairs of female monozygotic twins, all aged roughly 18 to 30 years. RNA for TCR libraries was isolated from peripheral blood mononuclear cells. Another study also made use of these data, one on yellow fever vaccine responses in identical twins. As noted in the second study: The authors reported that the T cell response to vaccination in identical twins appeared partly convergent and partly personalized. The study precisely tracked vaccine-responding T cell clones in identical twins.

Sequenced: PBMCs. The rearrangement combines TRBV18 with TRBJ2-5; the junction holds 9 bases that match TRBD2. The receptor comes from a young woman in good health. DNA sequence: TGTGCCAGCTCACCCGAAAGCGGGAGGTTTGAGACCCAGTACTTC. It codes for CASSPESGRFETQYF.